The rows below give T cell receptor beta chains drawn from one sample of a study of OX40 agonist ivuxolimab in advanced cancers. Data came from immunoSEQ multiplex PCR; TCRdb stores just in-frame clones and leaves some out. The sample yields tens of thousands of clones, roughly 88% seen once. The sequenced sample was CD4+ or CD8+ T cells sorted from blood, obtained in a trial of the OX40 agonist ivuxolimab. The receptors originated from an adult with an advanced solid tumor such as melanoma, head and neck, liver or kidney cancer. Both conserved end residues are part of each CDR3. Each record gives: J gene, CDR3 length, V gene, CDR3 protein.

TRBJ1-5 13 TRBV7-8 CASSATGVQPQHF
TRBJ2-3 12 TRBV9 CASSVEGDTQYF
TRBJ2-7 14 TRBV6-5 CASSRTGSSYEQYF
TRBJ2-2 15 TRBV19 CASSIEAYRTGELFF
TRBJ1-5 17 TRBV27 CASSWKTGTGYNQPQHF
TRBJ2-5 13 TRBV7-7 CASSRTSGETQYF
TRBJ1-2 16 TRBV11-3 CASSLGLANTNYGYTF
TRBJ1-4 16 TRBV18 CASSLARLPTNEKLFF
TRBJ2-2 17 TRBV19 CASSIDLRTVIPGELFF
TRBJ2-1 15 TRBV5-1 CASSLASGDYNEQFF
TRBJ2-5 15 TRBV29-1 CSVRDRPEHLETQYF
TRBJ2-1 15 TRBV11-2 CASRVPGQGFNEQFF
TRBJ2-5 15 TRBV6-5 CASSPNNNVQETQYF
TRBJ2-5 14 TRBV6-5 CASSPGQFKETQYF
TRBJ2-7 14 TRBV11-2 CASSSRRGYYEQYF
TRBJ1-1 18 TRBV7-8 CASSVRGERRNMNTEAFF
TRBJ1-1 17 TRBV18 CASSPTGTGRGISEAFF
TRBJ2-1 12 TRBV10-2 CASRGGGSEQFF
TRBJ1-4 18 TRBV11-2 CASSLDQAGAASNEKLFF
TRBJ2-7 14 TRBV27 CASSREDRIYEQYF
TRBJ2-1 17 TRBV7-9 CASSSGTSGVSYNEQFF
TRBJ1-1 12 TRBV11-2 CASSLVGSEAFF
TRBJ2-2 16 TRBV11-2 CASSFGWGARTGELFF
TRBJ2-1 20 TRBV19 CASSIGLAGGPSPSYNEQFF
TRBJ2-1 17 TRBV2 CASSDSSVPRSYNEQFF
TRBJ1-3 15 TRBV7-8 CASSTARERRNTIYF
TRBJ2-5 14 TRBV7-9 CASSRYRDQETQYF
TRBJ1-2 13 TRBV2 CASSVQGGYGYTF
TRBJ2-3 15 TRBV2 CASSVGPSGTDTQYF
TRBJ2-1 14 TRBV28 CATRLAGIYNEQFF
TRBJ2-5 15 TRBV5-4 CASSLRRREGETQYF
TRBJ2-1 14 TRBV6-6 CASSYSGRSNEQFF
TRBJ2-7 11 TRBV28 CASSPLYEQYF
TRBJ1-5 15 TRBV6-1 CASSAAGGPGQPQHF
TRBJ1-4 14 TRBV4-2 CASSQERNKEKLFF
TRBJ2-1 14 TRBV6-1 CASSGQIQSSEQFF
TRBJ1-4 14 TRBV11-2 CASSRLSGDEKLFF
TRBJ1-1 15 TRBV6-5 CASSYTDRGGTEAFF
TRBJ1-2 14 TRBV6-6 CATKAPGEGYGYTF
TRBJ2-1 13 TRBV28 CASSFGGRNEQFF
TRBJ2-7 15 TRBV5-4 CASSLAGGRTYEQYF
TRBJ2-7 15 TRBV5-4 CASSLDRPGIYEQYF
TRBJ2-2 13 TRBV11-2 CASSLGYTGELFF
TRBJ1-1 15 TRBV27 CASSLSGRGNTEAFF
TRBJ2-2 15 TRBV2 CASRRGQGDAGELFF
TRBJ2-3 16 TRBV9 CASSALTSGVRDTQYF
TRBJ2-1 15 TRBV5-4 CASSRDRVSYNEQFF
TRBJ2-1 16 TRBV5-6 CASSFRDGGEYNEQFF
TRBJ1-2 16 TRBV2 CASSEGMGPVGSGYTF
TRBJ2-3 16 TRBV11-3 CASSLSGTGEADTQYF
TRBJ2-7 15 TRBV4-1 CASSLLQGHTYEQYF
TRBJ2-5 16 TRBV19 CASSSGTGFSGETQYF
TRBJ2-7 15 TRBV7-9 CASSLERGLAGEQYF
TRBJ2-5 14 TRBV7-2 CASSLVVRGETQYF
TRBJ2-7 13 TRBV4-3 CASSQDRSYEQYF
TRBJ2-4 15 TRBV28 CASSPPGQGRNIQYF
TRBJ2-7 15 TRBV27 CASSLGDLSSYEQYF
TRBJ2-2 14 TRBV6-5 CASTRQPYTGELFF
TRBJ2-4 15 TRBV4-1 CASSQELAVKNIQYF